This entry lists 24 T cell receptor beta chains sequenced from one sample in a study of blood T cell repertoires in COVID-19. This table comes from immunoSEQ multiplex PCR, and its TCRdb copy is limited to in-frame clones, with some not included. This table holds 110,000 or so clones, approximately 87% found once. The sample taken for sequencing was peripheral blood. The origin of the receptors is a woman aged 45-65 years with acute or convalescent COVID-19.

The chain has TRBV10-2 and TRBJ1-5; TRBD1 agrees at 7 bases. The CDR3 is 13 amino acids. Germline CDR1 is WSHSY and CDR2 is SAAADI. Trimming cost V 7 bases and J 2 bases; bases outside gene matches: 2. CDR3 in amino acids: CASTGQGNQPQHF. DNA of the CDR3: TGCGCCAGCACCGGACAGGGCAATCAGCCCCAGCATTTT.

V gene TRBV10-2 combines with J gene TRBJ1-1; TRBD1 is a possible D gene (6 bases). Per the germline V gene, CDR1 is WSHSY and CDR2 is SAAADI. CDR3 length: 14 amino acids. The ends were cut back, 6 bases at V and 10 bases at J, with 21 bases in the middle. The CDR3 DNA reads as TGCGCCAGCAGCCCCGGACAGTACCCTATTGGAGCTTTCTTT. Translation: CASSPGQYPIGAFF.

This chain uses TRBV9 with TRBJ2-1; no clear D gene. Germline V CDR1 and CDR2: SGDLS, YYNGEE. This CDR3 contains 11 residues. Trimming took 4 bases from V and 7 from J, leaving 6 bases between them. CDR3 sequence (DNA): TGTGCCAGCAGCTCACAGAATGAGCAGTTCTTC. Protein: CASSSQNEQFF.

This clone has a single count. The chain links TRBV19 to TRBJ1-1, with 8 bases aligning to TRBD1. The CDR3 spans 14 residues. Trimming took 3 bases from V and 5 from J; bases not matched to a gene: 5. Germline V gene data show CDR1 as LNHDA and CDR2 as SQIVND (reference sequence). In nucleotides, the CDR3 is TGTGCCAGTAGTATGCAGGGGGCGCGGACTGAAGCTTTCTTT. Protein sequence: CASSMQGARTEAFF.

The chain carries TRBV12-3 or TRBV12-4 and TRBJ1-3; D is uncertain. The V end was cut by 3 bases, the J end by 3 bases, with 6 bases between. This CDR3 spans 13 amino acids. CDR3 residues: CASSLALGNTIYF. The CDR3 region has the DNA TGTGCCAGCAGTTTGGCCCTTGGAAACACCATATATTTT.

The chain combines TRBV19 with TRBJ1-1; tentative D call: TRBD1 (6 bases). CDR1 is LNHDA, CDR2 SQIVND, per germline (reference sequence). V was cut by 4 bases and J by 0 bases, with 12 bases left in between. The CDR3 sequence is 15 residues long. The CDR3 reads CASSTGQQLNTEAFF. Written as DNA, the CDR3 is TGTGCCAGTAGTACCGGACAGCAACTGAACACTGAAGCTTTCTTT.

The V gene is TRBV5-6, the J gene TRBJ2-3; 12 bases align to TRBD2. The V gene end was trimmed by 5 bases and the J gene end by 7 bases; junction bases not matched to a gene: 8. This CDR3 region has 15 residues. The germline CDR1 and CDR2 sequences are SGHDT and YYEEEE. CDR3: CASRDGTSGRHTQYF. For the CDR3, the DNA is TGTGCCAGCAGGGACGGGACTAGCGGGCGACATACGCAGTATTTT.

The rearrangement uses TRBV7-6 and TRBJ1-4; the D gene is possibly TRBD1 (5 bases). Trimming removed 5 bases from V and 7 bases from J, with 14 bases in between. The CDR3 sequence is 14 residues long. Per the germline V gene, CDR1 is SGHVS and CDR2 is FNYEAQ. CDR3 sequence: CASSPVGRAEKLFF. The CDR3 DNA is TGTGCCAGCAGCCCTGTGGGCAGGGCTGAAAAACTGTTTTTT.

The chain employs TRBV6-4 and TRBJ1-2, with 7 nucleotides matching TRBD1. This CDR3 is 14 amino acids long. The germline V gene has CDR1 MRHNA and CDR2 SNTAGT. After removal of 3 bases from V and 8 bases from J, the junction contained 9 bases not matched to a gene. In DNA, the CDR3 is TGTGCCAGCAGTGAGGTCGAGGGGGCGCGGGGCTACACCTTC. As protein: CASSEVEGARGYTF.

In its sample, this clone was seen once. This sequence joins TRBV6-2 or TRBV6-3 and TRBJ2-7, with 12 bases that match TRBD2. The CDR3 has 17 residues. The V and J ends lost 8 bases and 2 bases, in that order; junction bases with no gene match: 13. The germline CDR1 and CDR2 sequences are MNHEY and SVGEGT. DNA of the CDR3: TGTGCCAGCGGCCCTATGGCAGGACTAGCGGGGCCCTACGAGCAGTACTTC. Its translation: CASGPMAGLAGPYEQYF.

The chain has TRBV6-5 and TRBJ2-2; D ambiguous. V dropped 4 bases and J dropped 5 bases, with 8 bases sitting between them. The V gene's germline CDR1 is MNHEY and CDR2 SVGAGI. CDR3 length: 13 residues. The CDR3 is CASSSDKTGELFF. CDR3 bases: TGTGCCAGCAGTTCCGACAAAACCGGGGAGCTGTTTTTT.

The chain links TRBV4-1 to TRBJ2-2; 8 nucleotides line up with TRBD1. CDR1 MGHRA and CDR2 YSYEKL come from the germline V gene. The CDR3 totals 16 residues. Germline trimming cut 4 bases from V and 5 bases from J; bases unmatched to any gene: 9. CDR3 sequence reads: CASSLPGTGTTGELFF. The CDR3 bases are TGCGCCAGCAGCCTCCCCGGGACAGGAACTACCGGGGAGCTGTTTTTT.

The rearrangement links TRBV7-2 to TRBJ2-1; no reliable D call. Germline V gene lookup returns CDR1 SGHTA and CDR2 FQGNSA. Trimming removed 5 bases at V and 9 bases at J, with 11 bases between. The CDR3 covers 12 residues. The CDR3 DNA sequence: TGTGCCAGCAGCCCTTATAGTGGTGAGCAGTTCTTC. As protein: CASSPYSGEQFF.

The chain uses TRBV10-2 and TRBJ2-3; D is possibly TRBD1 (5 bases). Germline lookup yields CDR1 WSHSY and CDR2 SAAADI. The CDR3 consists of 14 residues. With 4 bases removed from V and 1 base from J, the gap between germline ends came to 9 bases. CDR3 loop: CASSAMTGTDTQYF. CDR3 sequence (DNA): TGCGCCAGCAGTGCGATGACAGGCACAGATACGCAGTATTTT.

The chain joins TRBV4-2 to TRBJ2-3; weak D call: TRBD2 (6 bases). The length of the CDR3 is 18 residues. Germline V gives CDR1 LGHNA, CDR2 YNFKEQ. Trimming removed 0 bases from V and 3 bases from J, with 19 bases in between. The CDR3 here is CASSQDQVGGVGTDTQYF. Here the CDR3 DNA reads TGTGCCAGCAGCCAAGATCAGGTGGGGGGAGTAGGGACAGATACGCAGTATTTT.

This chain joins TRBV29-1 and TRBJ2-1; the D gene is possibly TRBD2 (5 bases). V lost 6 bases and J 6 bases, leaving 12 bases between the germline ends. The CDR3 sequence is 12 residues long. CDR1 is SQVTM and CDR2 is ANQGSEA in the germline V gene. CDR3 residues: CSVEGLINEQFF. The CDR3 region has the DNA TGCAGCGTCGAGGGCCTCATCAATGAGCAGTTCTTC.

This chain links TRBV11-2 with TRBJ1-2, with D unresolved. The V end lost 5 bases, the J end lost 8 bases, and 15 bases lay between the germline ends. Germline loops: CDR1 SGHAT, CDR2 FQNNGV. The CDR3 spans 13 residues. The CDR3 DNA follows: TGTGCCAGCAGCCCCGAGAAGGCAGGAGGCTACACCTTC. Translating gives CASSPEKAGGYTF.

V and J are TRBV7-8 and TRBJ1-5; the match to TRBD1 covers 7 bases. CDR3 size: 16 residues. After removal of 2 bases from V and 3 bases from J, the junction contained 7 bases not matched to a gene. Germline values: CDR1 SGHVS, CDR2 FQNEAQ. CDR3 region: CASSLNSGQNNQPQHF. CDR3 DNA: TGTGCCAGCAGCTTAAATTCGGGACAGAACAATCAGCCCCAGCATTTT.

In the case of this clone: In the same sample, other DNA sequences code for this CDR3. The rearrangement links TRBV6-5 to TRBJ2-1, with 9 bases matching TRBD1. Germline V CDR1 and CDR2: MNHEY, SVGAGI. CDR3 length equals 15 residues. J gave up 6 bases and V 6 bases, and 9 bases lay outside the gene matches. The CDR3 here is CASRQRDRVGNEQFF. CDR3 bases: TGTGCCAGCAGACAACGGGACAGGGTCGGCAATGAGCAGTTCTTC.

The chain employs TRBV7-2 and TRBJ2-1; tentative D call: TRBD1 (6 bases). Per germline, CDR1 SGHTA and CDR2 FQGNSA. This CDR3 spans 15 amino acids. The V end lost 1 base, the J end lost 7 bases, and 14 bases lay between the germline ends. CDR3 sequence: CASSLGRTAGNEQFF. The CDR3 nucleotides are TGTGCCAGCAGCTTAGGAAGGACAGCCGGGAATGAGCAGTTCTTC.

The rearrangement joins TRBV19 to TRBJ2-1; 8 nucleotides line up with TRBD1. This CDR3 has 15 residues. The junction had 6 bases not matched to a gene; V was cut back by 3 bases and J by 5 bases. Per germline, CDR1 LNHDA and CDR2 SQIVND (reference sequence). The CDR3 sequence: CASSMPGQADNEQFF. The DNA of the CDR3 is TGTGCCAGTAGTATGCCGGGACAGGCCGACAATGAGCAGTTCTTC.

This clone was detected a few times. V is TRBV19 and J is TRBJ1-5; D ambiguous. The V gene's germline CDR1 is LNHDA and CDR2 SQIVND (reference sequence). There are 13 residues in the CDR3. Trimming pared 4 bases from V and 6 bases from J, leaving 10 bases between. The CDR3 loop is CASSNSGGQPQHF. Here the CDR3 DNA reads TGTGCCAGTAGTAACAGTGGAGGTCAGCCCCAGCATTTT.

This chain links TRBV4-1 with TRBJ2-7; 9 bases map to TRBD2. J was trimmed by 3 bases and V by 0 bases; bases with no gene match: 9. This CDR3 has 17 amino acids. Germline V gene sequence: CDR1 MGHRA, CDR2 YSYEKL. CDR3 sequence reads: CASSQEVTRGRVYEQYF. CDR3 coding DNA: TGCGCCAGCAGCCAAGAAGTAACTCGCGGGAGGGTCTACGAGCAGTACTTC.

This chain uses TRBV20-1 with TRBJ1-1; D not certain. CDR1 and CDR2 from the germline V gene are DFQATT and SNEGSKA (reference sequence). This CDR3 spans 11 amino acids. V was shortened by 0 bases and J by 11 bases, with 10 bases between the two germline ends. The CDR3 region has the DNA TGCAGTGCTAGAGATCCTGCGTCGGCTTTCTTT. This translates into CSARDPASAFF.